These T cell receptor beta chains were read from a single sample in a study of T-cell memory formation after mild COVID-19. One entry per CDR3 protein, called by TCRdb with MiXCR from the 5' RACE reads. The sample records roughly 400,000 distinct CDR3 sequences, around 24% being singletons. The sequenced material came from PBMCs or a T cell subset sorted from them (not recorded which). The origin of the receptors is an adult woman who had mild COVID-19 (a few samples of this study predate the infection). Cell type and time point are not known. CDR3s include the opening cysteine and the closing phenylalanine or tryptophan. D genes are given only for firm matches. Rows may omit the clone size; those that give it use once, few, many or a size class.

clone_size j_call d_call v_call cdr3_nt cdr3_aa
few TRBJ2-1 TRBD1 TRBV5-1 TGCGCCAGCAGCTCATGGACAGGGTCCTCCTACAATGAGCAGTTCTTC CASSSWTGSSYNEQFF
many TRBJ1-6 TRBD1 TRBV4-2 TGTGCCAGCAGCCAAGAACTCCCAGGGGGGTCACCCCTCCACTTT CASSQELPGGSPLHF
few TRBJ2-7 TRBD2 TRBV10-3 TGTGCCATCATCACGGGGTTTGGGCTAGCGGGAAGGAACGAGCAGTACTTC CAIITGFGLAGRNEQYF
few TRBJ1-3 - TRBV6-5 TGTGCCAGCAGTCCCTCGCCGTCTGGTGGAAACACCATATATTTT CASSPSPSGGNTIYF
few TRBJ2-7 TRBD2 TRBV13 TGTGCCAGCAGCTCCTCCTCTAGCGGGAGCCTATACGAGCAGTACTTC CASSSSSSGSLYEQYF
- TRBJ1-1 - TRBV6-2/TRBV6-3 TGTGCCAGCCGAACCGGGGCCTACACTGAAGCTTTCTTT CASRTGAYTEAFF
few TRBJ2-1 TRBD2 TRBV20-1 TGCAGTGCTCCAGCCGGGACTATTTACAATGAGCAGTTCTTC CSAPAGTIYNEQFF
many TRBJ2-3 TRBD2 TRBV5-4 TGTGCCAGCAGCTTGGAGACTAGCGGGATCGCAGATACGCAGTATTTT CASSLETSGIADTQYF
few TRBJ2-3 - TRBV7-9 TGTGCCAGCAGCTTAATGTCTATTCGAGATACGCAGTATTTT CASSLMSIRDTQYF
few TRBJ2-3 - TRBV7-2 TGTGCCAGCAGCTTAGACCCAGGGGCAACAGATACGCAGTATTTT CASSLDPGATDTQYF
few TRBJ2-2 - TRBV7-8 TGTGCCAGCAACCTATTTGAGGGTTCGAACACCGGGGAGCTGTTTTTT CASNLFEGSNTGELFF
few TRBJ1-2 - TRBV5-5 TGTGCCAGCAGCTTACAGGGAGACCCGTCGATGTATGGCTACACCTTC CASSLQGDPSMYGYTF
- TRBJ1-3 - TRBV21-1 TGTGCCAGCAGCAAAGGCCCCGGACGGAGCTCTGGAAACACCATATATTTT CASSKGPGRSSGNTIYF
once TRBJ1-5 TRBD1 TRBV7-8 TGTGCCAGCAGCTTAGGTGTTATCTCCGGGACAGGGAATCAGCCCCAGCATTTT CASSLGVISGTGNQPQHF
- TRBJ2-2 - TRBV30 TGTGCCTGGAGTGTAAGAGGGAACGGGGAGCTGTTTTTT CAWSVRGNGELFF
many TRBJ2-5 - TRBV12-3/TRBV12-4 TGTGCCAGCAGAAGGGAAGAGACCCAGTACTTC CASRREETQYF
many TRBJ1-3 - TRBV5-1 TGTGCCAGCAGCTTATCTTCTGGAAACACCATATATTTT CASSLSSGNTIYF
- TRBJ2-1 TRBD2 TRBV24-1 TGTGCCACCAGTGATGACACGGGGGGTAACCACAATGAGCAGTTCTTC CATSDDTGGNHNEQFF
- TRBJ2-7 - TRBV4-1 TGCGCCAGCAGCCAAGCCCCGGACAGCTCCTACGAGCAGTACTTC CASSQAPDSSYEQYF
- TRBJ2-3 TRBD1 TRBV29-1 TGCAGCGTTGAAGGGCGCAGGGGGCGGGAAGATACGCAGTATTTT CSVEGRRGREDTQYF
- TRBJ2-1 TRBD1 TRBV4-2 TGTGCCAGCAGGCGTGCGGGACAGGGGTTCGATGAGCAGTTCTTC CASRRAGQGFDEQFF
few TRBJ2-3 TRBD2 TRBV5-1 TGCGCCAGCAGCTCCGGGACTAGCGACGCAGATACGCAGTATTTT CASSSGTSDADTQYF
few TRBJ2-1 TRBD2 TRBV6-5 TGTGCCAGCAGGACTAGCGGGAGAAGTGAGCAGTTCTTC CASRTSGRSEQFF
- TRBJ1-5 - TRBV20-1 TGCAGTGCGCAACAGGGTTTGTGGAATCAGCCCCAGCATTTT CSAQQGLWNQPQHF
- TRBJ2-7 - TRBV3-1 TGTGCCAGCAGCCAAGGGCGGCCCAGGGGAGTCTACGAGCAGTACTTC CASSQGRPRGVYEQYF
few TRBJ2-5 TRBD1 TRBV24-1 TGTGCCACCAGTGATTCGGACAGGGTCTTCCAAGAGACCCAGTACTTC CATSDSDRVFQETQYF
- TRBJ2-7 TRBD1 TRBV29-1 TGCAGCGCATACGGGACAGAATTCTACGAGCAGTACTTC CSAYGTEFYEQYF
- TRBJ2-1 TRBD2 TRBV7-3 TGTGCCAGCAGTCACCTAGCGGGAAGCTCCTACAATGAGCAGTTCTTC CASSHLAGSSYNEQFF
- TRBJ1-2 TRBD1 TRBV7-8 TGTGCCAGTACACTCAATAGCCAAGGGACAGGCGGTGGCTACACCTTC CASTLNSQGTGGGYTF
- TRBJ1-5 - TRBV5-6 TGTGCCAGCAGCTTAATCAATCAGCCCCAGCATTTT CASSLINQPQHF
once TRBJ2-7 - TRBV20-1 TGCAGTGCCACACGGTTGTCCTACGAGCAGTACTTC CSATRLSYEQYF
few TRBJ1-1 - TRBV10-3 TGTGCCATCAGACTGGGGAAAGGCACTGAAGCTTTCTTT CAIRLGKGTEAFF
few TRBJ1-1 TRBD1 TRBV5-1 TGCGCCAGCAGCTTCCCGGGACAGCCGACAAAAGCTTTCTTT CASSFPGQPTKAFF
- TRBJ2-1 - TRBV18 TGTGCCAGCTCACCAGGACGGGGCCAGCACAATGAGCAGTTCTTC CASSPGRGQHNEQFF
few TRBJ1-3 - TRBV6-1 TGTGCCAGCTACTCCCGGGGCAGTTTGGAAGGAAACACCATATATTTT CASYSRGSLEGNTIYF